The clone carrying this T cell receptor beta chain was detected only a few times. This record belongs to a study of CD8+ T cells in alopecia areata. Reverse transcription of extracted RNA yielded cDNA, which provided the sequencing template. Repertoires were generated with immunoSEQ multiplex PCR, while TCRdb's copy carries only in-frame clones and drops some. The sample includes over 150,000 clones, 59% of them seen just once. The specimen was CD4+ T cells sorted from blood, collected at week 0. The receptor was isolated from a human donor with alopecia areata.

The CDR3 here is CASSKGQGSDGANVLTF. As DNA, the CDR3 is TGCGCCAGCAGTAAGGGGCAGGGGAGTGACGGGGCCAACGTCCTGACTTTC. The chain joins TRBV5-1 to TRBJ2-6; D possibly corresponds to TRBD1 (6 bases). This CDR3 is 17 amino acids long. V was shortened by 5 bases and J by 4 bases, with 19 bases between the two germline ends. Per the germline V gene, CDR1 is SGHRS and CDR2 is YFSETQ.